Each of the 30 T cell receptor beta chains below was sequenced from the same sample in a study of regulatory T cells in long-lasting Graves disease. The time point was: newly diagnosed GD, antithyroid drugs for less than 3 months. PBMC RNA was the source of the TCR library. TCR beta libraries were built with iRepertoire HTBI primers and Arm-PCR of CDR3 regions. From the multiplex PCR reads, TCRdb called clonotypes with MiXCR, one entry per CDR3 protein. The sample records 420,000 or so distinct CDR3 sequences, 15% to 20% being singletons. The same specimen was also included in a second study, on T cells in Graves' hyperthyroidism and ophthalmopathy.

The source material was peripheral blood mononuclear cells (PBMCs), sampled at new diagnosis, from a patient treated with antithyroid drugs. All receptors derive from a woman between 18 and 30 years old with Graves disease.

This clonotype occurred many times. The genes are TRBV27 and TRBJ2-3; the match to TRBD2 covers 8 bases. This CDR3 region has 16 residues. Losses at the gene ends were 4 bases for V and 4 bases for J; bases not matched to a gene: 10. CDR1 is MNHEY, CDR2 SMNVEV, per germline (reference sequence). The CDR3 sequence: CASSSFGGRYSDTQYF. The CDR3 DNA reads TGTGCCAGCAGTTCCTTTGGCGGGAGGTATTCAGATACGCAGTATTTT.

Ten or more counts support this clonotype. The genes are TRBV2 and TRBJ2-5; 14 nucleotides agree with TRBD2. Looked up from germline, CDR1 is SNHLY and CDR2 is FYNNEI. This CDR3 is 17 amino acids long. Trimming at V came to 5 bases and at J to 0 bases, leaving 5 bases not matched to a gene. The CDR3 reads CASSFGTSGGHQETQYF. The CDR3, as DNA: TGTGCCAGCAGTTTTGGGACTAGCGGGGGACACCAAGAGACCCAGTACTTC.

A word on this clonotype: Being one base from a much bigger clone, this may be a read error. This chain links TRBV7-2 with TRBJ2-2; D is unclear. The CDR3 is made up of 14 amino acids. Deletions cut 0 bases from V and 6 bases from J, with 8 bases between. CDR1 and CDR2 from the germline V gene are SGHTA and FQGNSA. The CDR3 DNA reads as TGTGCCAGCAGCTTAGCGCACTACGCCGGGGAGCTGTTTTTT. Amino acid sequence: CASSLAHYAGELFF.

The CDR3 nucleotides read TGTGCCAGCAGTGTCCATCCCCGACTAGCGAGCACAGATACGCAGTATTTT. Its protein is CASSVHPRLASTDTQYF. This chain joins TRBV2 and TRBJ2-3; TRBD2 matches at 8 bases. The CDR3 spans 17 residues. Germline trimming cut 4 bases from V and 0 bases from J; bases unmatched to any gene: 9. Germline V gene lookup returns CDR1 SNHLY and CDR2 FYNNEI.

The chain combines TRBV10-3 with TRBJ2-3, with 7 bases matching TRBD2. The CDR3 has 14 amino acids. V trimming: 7 bases; J trimming: 0 bases; junction bases outside the gene matches: 4. Germline lookup yields CDR1 ENHRY and CDR2 SYGVKD. For the CDR3, the DNA is TGTGCCATCACGACTAGCCTTAGCACAGATACGCAGTATTTT. Residues: CAITTSLSTDTQYF.

This clonotype was seen more than once but under ten times. V is TRBV5-1 and J is TRBJ2-3; 14 nucleotides align to TRBD2. The CDR3 length is 17 residues. V lost 0 bases, J lost 6 bases, and 6 bases stayed unmatched. Germline assignment: CDR1 SGHRS and CDR2 YFSETQ. CDR3 DNA sequence: TGCGCCAGCAGCTTGGAGACTAGCGGGAGGGTGTCGGATACGCAGTATTTT. Translation gives CASSLETSGRVSDTQYF.

The chain couples TRBV6-5 to TRBJ2-1; 7 positions agree with TRBD2. Trimming at V came to 4 bases and at J to 7 bases, leaving 4 bases not matched to a gene. This CDR3 region has 13 residues. CDR1 and CDR2 (germline): MNHEY, SVGAGI. In nucleotides, the CDR3 is TGTGCCAGCAGTTCAAACGGGGGGAATGAGCAGTTCTTC. Its translation is CASSSNGGNEQFF.

The chain carries TRBV5-1 and TRBJ2-7; tentatively, D is TRBD1 (5 bases). V lost 0 bases and J 1 base, leaving 8 bases between the germline ends. The CDR3 is made up of 14 amino acids. The V gene's germline CDR1 is SGHRS and CDR2 YFSETQ. CDR3 residues: CASSLEGVSYEQYF. In nucleotides, the CDR3 is TGCGCCAGCAGCTTGGAAGGGGTTTCCTACGAGCAGTACTTC.

This clonotype turned up a few times. This chain connects TRBV9 to TRBJ1-1; no definite D call. The V end lost 0 bases, the J end lost 2 bases, and 8 bases lay between the germline ends. The CDR3 consists of 14 residues. Germline V CDR1 and CDR2: SGDLS, YYNGEE. The CDR3 DNA reads as TGTGCCAGCAGCGTAGGGCACCAAAACACTGAAGCTTTCTTT. Its translation: CASSVGHQNTEAFF. Variable domain in full (rest from reference TRBV9 and TRBJ1-1): DSGVTQTPKHLITATGQRVTLRCSPRSGDLSVYWYQQSLDQGLQFLIQYYNGEERAKGNILERFSAQQFPDLHSELNLSSLELGDSALYFCASSVGHQNTEAFFGQGTRLTVV.

This clonotype was detected a few times. The J gene is TRBJ2-3, the V gene TRBV29-1; 8 positions agree with TRBD2. The germline CDR1 and CDR2 sequences are SQVTM and ANQGSEA. This CDR3 spans 19 amino acids. V trimming: 1 base; J trimming: 4 bases; junction bases outside the gene matches: 19. CDR3 loop: CSVEGGRTGTRDVPDTQYF. As DNA, the CDR3 is TGCAGCGTTGAAGGGGGCCGGACCGGGACTAGAGACGTACCAGATACGCAGTATTTT.

This clonotype has more than one count but fewer than ten. The chain uses TRBV18 and TRBJ2-1, with 8 nucleotides matching TRBD2. The CDR3 spans 14 residues. V was clipped by 2 bases and J by 9 bases; unmatched bases: 6. Germline CDR1 KGHSH, CDR2 LQKENI. CDR3: CASSPTGLVGEQFF. CDR3 nucleotide sequence: TGTGCCAGCTCACCAACGGGACTAGTGGGTGAGCAGTTCTTC.

This clonotype was seen repeatedly, ten times or more. The rearrangement links TRBV7-3 to TRBJ2-5; 12 bases map to TRBD2. CDR3 length: 15 residues. J lost 4 bases, V lost 4 bases, and 4 bases had no gene match. Germline CDR1 SGHTA, CDR2 FQGTGA. The CDR3 DNA is TGTGCCAGCAGCTCCGGACTAGCGGGACGAGAGACCCAGTACTTC. Residues: CASSSGLAGRETQYF.

This clonotype turned up a few times. V and J are TRBV29-1 and TRBJ2-2; D uncertain. Trimming removed 2 bases at V and 0 bases at J, with 7 bases between. Germline V lookup: CDR1 SQVTM, CDR2 ANQGSEA. This CDR3 has 14 amino acids. CDR3 DNA: TGCAGCGTTGAAACCCGTTCGAACACCGGGGAGCTGTTTTTT. Encoded protein: CSVETRSNTGELFF.

The chain couples TRBV30 to TRBJ1-1; 9 bases fit TRBD1. The CDR3 loop spans 13 amino acids. Per germline, CDR1 GTSNPN and CDR2 SVGIG (reference sequence). CDR3 loop: CGLLRDRATEAFF. Here the CDR3 DNA reads TGTGGCCTGCTACGGGACAGGGCGACTGAAGCTTTCTTT.

The rearrangement joins TRBV15 to TRBJ1-4; TRBD1 is a possible D gene (5 bases). The V end was cut by 4 bases, the J end by 2 bases, with 14 bases between. Germline V gives CDR1 LNHNV, CDR2 YYDKDF (reference sequence). The CDR3 extends over 16 amino acids. The CDR3 loop reads CATSIMGLPTNEKLFF. For the CDR3, the DNA is TGTGCCACCAGCATAATGGGGCTTCCGACTAATGAAAAACTGTTTTTT.

This clonotype was detected a few times. The chain employs TRBV3-1 and TRBJ2-2, with D unclear. V lost 2 bases and J lost 0, with 4 bases in between. This CDR3 is built from 14 residues. Germline loops: CDR1 LGHDT, CDR2 YNNKEL (reference sequence). The CDR3 here is CASSQLANTGELFF. CDR3 bases: TGTGCCAGCAGCCAACTAGCGAACACCGGGGAGCTGTTTTTT.

This clonotype was seen many times. The CDR3 sequence: CASSHMNTEAFF. DNA for the CDR3: TGTGCCAGCAGCCACATGAACACTGAAGCTTTCTTT. The V and J genes are TRBV3-1 and TRBJ1-1; no reliable D call. Germline V gene data show CDR1 as LGHDT and CDR2 as YNNKEL (reference sequence). Between the trimmed V and J ends, which lost 3 bases and 0 bases, there was a span of 2 bases. The CDR3 has 12 residues.

The chain joins TRBV7-2 to TRBJ2-4, with TRBD1 matching over 7 bases. Per the germline V gene, CDR1 is SGHTA and CDR2 is FQGNSA. The junction had 4 bases not matched to a gene; V was cut back by 3 bases and J by 8 bases. This CDR3 comprises 13 residues. In DNA, the CDR3 is TGTGCCAGCAGCTTCACAGGGGAGCACATTCAGTACTTC. Translated, it gives CASSFTGEHIQYF.

This clonotype was picked up one time. This chain connects TRBV10-3 to TRBJ2-7; a weak D match, TRBD1 (5 bases). The CDR3 spans 13 residues. Germline-derived CDR1 and CDR2 are ENHRY and SYGVKD. V was shortened by 3 bases and J by 2 bases, with 8 bases between the two germline ends. The CDR3 DNA sequence: TGTGCCATCAGTGATGACAGCGCCTACGAGCAGTACTTC. This codes for CAISDDSAYEQYF.

Only a few counts were recorded for this clonotype. This chain links TRBV7-9 with TRBJ2-1, with D possibly TRBD2 on 6 matching bases. V was trimmed by 0 bases and J by 6 bases, leaving 12 bases between them. The CDR3 is made up of 15 amino acids. The germline gives CDR1 SEHNR, CDR2 FQNEAQ (reference sequence). The chain's CDR3 is CASSLAGSRFNEQFF. DNA of the CDR3: TGTGCCAGCAGCTTAGCCGGGAGTCGGTTCAATGAGCAGTTCTTC.

As for this clonotype: A single base separates this from a much larger clone, so it may be a read error. This chain joins TRBV3-1 and TRBJ1-2; weak D call: TRBD1 (5 bases). The CDR3 length is 16 residues. From germline, CDR1 is LGHDT and CDR2 YNNKEL (reference sequence). CDR3 protein: CAGSQEAVSLGGGYTF. The DNA of the CDR3 is TGTGCCGGCAGCCAAGAGGCAGTTTCCCTTGGGGGTGGCTACACCTTC.

The chain recombines TRBV5-1 with TRBJ2-1; D is unclear. Germline CDR1 reads SGHRS; CDR2 reads YFSETQ. The CDR3 spans 17 residues. V was trimmed by 3 bases and J by 2 bases, leaving 18 bases between them. The CDR3 here is CASSSTWTDLTYNEQFF. CDR3 coding DNA: TGCGCCAGCAGCTCAACCTGGACGGATCTAACCTACAATGAGCAGTTCTTC.

This clonotype has at least ten counts. This chain uses TRBV6-2 or TRBV6-3 with TRBJ2-3, with 9 bases identical to TRBD2. CDR1 and CDR2 from the germline V gene are MNHEY and SVGEGT. CDR3 length equals 13 residues. V gave up 5 bases and J gave up 6 bases; unmatched junction bases: 3. The CDR3 here is CASSHSGSDTQYF. CDR3 sequence (DNA): TGTGCCAGCAGTCATAGCGGGAGTGATACGCAGTATTTT.

Ten or more counts support this clonotype. This sequence joins TRBV9 and TRBJ2-1; 7 nucleotides match TRBD2. With 4 bases clipped from V and 1 base from J, the junction kept 5 bases outside the gene matches. The CDR3 is 15 residues long. CDR1 SGDLS and CDR2 YYNGEE come from the germline V gene. As DNA, the CDR3 is TGTGCCAGCAGCCCGAGACTAGCTTCCTACAATGAGCAGTTCTTC. Protein: CASSPRLASYNEQFF.

On this clonotype: This may stem from a read error, because a much larger clone lies one nucleotide away. The chain employs TRBV20-1 and TRBJ2-3, with a possible D match to TRBD2 (6 bases). The V gene lost 0 bases and the J gene lost 3 bases, with 19 bases spanning the gap. The CDR3 sequence is 17 residues long. Germline CDR1 and CDR2: DFQATT and SNEGSKA (reference sequence). CDR3 nucleotides: TGCAGTGCTAGAGATCCGGGGTGCCGGGGGTGGACAGATACGCAGTATTTT. It yields the protein CSARDPGCRGWTDTQYF.

This clonotype was seen at least ten times. The rearrangement joins TRBV11-2 to TRBJ1-2, with TRBD1 as a possible D gene (6 bases). Germline CDR1 is SGHAT and CDR2 is FQNNGV. The V gene lost 5 bases and the J gene lost 5 bases, with 9 bases spanning the gap. CDR3 length equals 12 residues. The CDR3 DNA reads TGTGCCAGCAGCACGACAGGATATGGCTACACCTTC. Its protein is CASSTTGYGYTF.

This clonotype was found many times. This chain links TRBV6-1 with TRBJ2-5, with 9 bases identical to TRBD2. CDR1 and CDR2 from the germline V gene are MNHNS and SASEGT. CDR3 size: 13 residues. Unmatched junction bases numbered 2, after V lost 5 bases and J lost 4 bases. The CDR3 DNA is TGTGCCAGCAGTCCGGGACTAGCAGAGACCCAGTACTTC. Encoded protein: CASSPGLAETQYF.

In its sample, this clonotype was seen many times. This rearrangement joins TRBV11-3 to TRBJ1-1; 8 nucleotides match TRBD1. This CDR3 has 17 residues. The V gene end was trimmed by 3 bases and the J gene end by 1 base; junction bases not matched to a gene: 10. In germline, CDR1 is SGHNT, CDR2 YENEEA. The CDR3 DNA reads TGTGCCAGCAGCTTCCGAGGGACAGGTAATAGGAACACTGAAGCTTTCTTT. Its protein is CASSFRGTGNRNTEAFF.

Regarding this clonotype: This may stem from a read error, because a much larger clone lies one nucleotide away. V usage is TRBV11-2 and J usage is TRBJ2-7, with D perhaps TRBD2 (6 bases). This CDR3 has 16 residues. Trimming took 0 bases from V and 6 from J, leaving 18 bases between them. The V gene's germline CDR1 is SGHAT and CDR2 FQNNGV. CDR3 region: CASSLDFTRLEGEQYF. In DNA, the CDR3 is TGTGCCAGCAGCTTAGATTTCACTAGGTTGGAGGGCGAGCAGTACTTC.

This clonotype occurred a few times. This chain joins TRBV12-3 or TRBV12-4 and TRBJ2-1; D is possibly TRBD2 (5 bases). Deletions cut 3 bases from V and 2 bases from J, with 11 bases between. This CDR3 has 15 residues. This CDR3 reads CASSLREGAYNEQFF. For the CDR3, the DNA is TGTGCCAGCAGTTTGAGAGAGGGCGCCTACAATGAGCAGTTCTTC.